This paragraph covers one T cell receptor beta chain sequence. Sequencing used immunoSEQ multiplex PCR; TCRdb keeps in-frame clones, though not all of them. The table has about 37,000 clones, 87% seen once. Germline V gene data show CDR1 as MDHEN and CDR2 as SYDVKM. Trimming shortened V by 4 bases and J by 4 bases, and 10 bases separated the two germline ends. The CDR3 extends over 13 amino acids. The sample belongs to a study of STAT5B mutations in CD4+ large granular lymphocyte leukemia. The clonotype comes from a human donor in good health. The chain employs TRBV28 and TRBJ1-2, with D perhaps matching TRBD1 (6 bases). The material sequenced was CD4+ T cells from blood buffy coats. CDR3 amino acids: CASSSGQTYGYTF. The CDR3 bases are TGTGCCAGCAGTTCCGGACAGACCTATGGCTACACCTTC.